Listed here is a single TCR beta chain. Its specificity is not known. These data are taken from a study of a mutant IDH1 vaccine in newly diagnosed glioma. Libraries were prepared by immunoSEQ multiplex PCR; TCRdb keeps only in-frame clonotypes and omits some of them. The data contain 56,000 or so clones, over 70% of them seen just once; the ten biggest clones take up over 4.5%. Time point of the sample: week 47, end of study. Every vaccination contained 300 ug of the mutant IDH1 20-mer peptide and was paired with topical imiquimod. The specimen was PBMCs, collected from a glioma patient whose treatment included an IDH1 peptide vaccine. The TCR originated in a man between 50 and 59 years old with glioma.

The CDR3 here is CASSLGDRRLYEQYF. The CDR3 nucleotides read TGTGCCAGCAGCTTAGGGGACAGGAGGCTCTACGAGCAGTACTTC. The rearrangement links TRBV7-2 to TRBJ2-7, with 8 bases lining up with TRBD1. Germline assignment: CDR1 SGHTA and CDR2 FQGNSA. The J segment lost 3 bases and the V segment lost 1 base, leaving 5 bases of the junction unmatched. The CDR3 is 15 amino acids.